The 5 T cell receptor beta chains given below trace back to one sample, sequenced in a study of control samples from healthy donors and cancer patients. Only in-frame clones appear in the TCRdb table, and some are missing; sequencing was by immunoSEQ multiplex PCR. The repertoire has 100,000 to 150,000 clones, roughly 90% of them found once; the top ten carry about 2.2%. Sequencing was done on a sample of blood. These receptors came from a woman between 50 and 59 years old in good health.

V usage is TRBV5-8 and J usage is TRBJ2-7; D is perhaps TRBD1 (5 bases). V was trimmed by 1 base and J by 5 bases, leaving 16 bases between them. The CDR3 consists of 15 residues. CDR1 and CDR2 from the germline V gene are SGHTS and YDEGEE. CDR3 region: CASSLIQVVLHEQYF. As DNA, the CDR3 is TGTGCCAGCAGCTTGATACAGGTGGTGCTACACGAGCAGTACTTC.

The CDR3 DNA is TGTGCCAGCTCACCACAACAGGGACTGACCGGGGAGCTGTTTTTT. Its translation: CASSPQQGLTGELFF. The V and J genes are TRBV18 and TRBJ2-2, with D perhaps given as TRBD1 or TRBD2 (6 bases each). Germline V gene data show CDR1 as KGHSH and CDR2 as LQKENI. The CDR3 totals 15 residues. V lost 1 base, J lost 5 bases, and 11 bases lay in between.

The genes are TRBV19 and TRBJ1-1; D might be TRBD1 (6 bases). The CDR3 runs to 13 residues. V lost 5 bases and J lost 6, with 13 bases in between. Germline loops: CDR1 LNHDA, CDR2 SQIVND (reference sequence). The CDR3 region has the DNA TGTGCCAGTAGTCATGGGGGCATATCTGAAGCTTTCTTT. It is translated as CASSHGGISEAFF.

The CDR3 protein is CSVARGNEQFF. The DNA for the CDR3 is TGCAGTGTGGCTCGGGGCAATGAGCAGTTCTTC. The chain recombines TRBV20-1 with TRBJ2-1; D might be TRBD2 (5 bases). Looked up from germline, CDR1 is DFQATT and CDR2 is SNEGSKA (reference sequence). CDR3 length: 11 amino acids. V gave up 7 bases and J gave up 6 bases, with 10 bases separating them.

This sequence joins TRBV28 and TRBJ1-5; TRBD1 agrees at 9 bases. The CDR3 length is 15 residues. V was clipped by 6 bases and J by 11 bases; unmatched bases: 14. The germline V gene has CDR1 MDHEN and CDR2 SYDVKM. Here the CDR3 DNA reads TGTGCCAGCAGGCAAGGGACAGGGTCCCCGCCGTCCCAGCATTTT. This encodes CASRQGTGSPPSQHF.